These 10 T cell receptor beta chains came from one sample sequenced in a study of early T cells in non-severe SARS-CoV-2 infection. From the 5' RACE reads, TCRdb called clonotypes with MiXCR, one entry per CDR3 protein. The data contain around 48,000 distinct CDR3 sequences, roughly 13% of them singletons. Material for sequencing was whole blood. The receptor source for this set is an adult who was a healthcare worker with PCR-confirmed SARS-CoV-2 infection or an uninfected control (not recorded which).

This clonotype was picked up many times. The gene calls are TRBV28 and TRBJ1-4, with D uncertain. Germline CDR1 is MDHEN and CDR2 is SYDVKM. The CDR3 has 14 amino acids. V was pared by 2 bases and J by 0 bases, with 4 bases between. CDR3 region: CASSLEATNEKLFF. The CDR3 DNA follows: TGTGCCAGCAGTTTAGAAGCAACTAATGAAAAACTGTTTTTT.

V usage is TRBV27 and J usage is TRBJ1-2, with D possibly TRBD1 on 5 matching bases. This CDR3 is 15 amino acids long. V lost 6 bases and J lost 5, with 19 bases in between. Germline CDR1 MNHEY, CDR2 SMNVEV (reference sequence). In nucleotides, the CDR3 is TGTGCCAGCAGCCCCGGGGCACCCCCAGGATATGGCTACACCTTC. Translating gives CASSPGAPPGYGYTF.

The CDR3 region is CASRLQDGYTEAFF. In DNA form, the CDR3 reads TGTGCCAGCAGGCTACAGGATGGGTACACTGAAGCTTTCTTT. V and J are TRBV13 and TRBJ1-1; the D gene is possibly TRBD1 (5 bases). Trimming cost V 6 bases and J 3 bases, with 14 bases left between them. Germline V gene lookup returns CDR1 PRHDT and CDR2 FYEKMQ (reference sequence). The CDR3 covers 14 residues.

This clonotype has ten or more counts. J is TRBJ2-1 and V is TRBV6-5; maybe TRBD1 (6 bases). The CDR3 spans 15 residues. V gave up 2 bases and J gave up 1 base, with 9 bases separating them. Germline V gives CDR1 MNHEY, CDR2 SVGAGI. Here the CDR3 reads CASSYGQISYNEQFF. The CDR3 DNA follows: TGTGCCAGCAGTTACGGACAGATATCCTACAATGAGCAGTTCTTC.

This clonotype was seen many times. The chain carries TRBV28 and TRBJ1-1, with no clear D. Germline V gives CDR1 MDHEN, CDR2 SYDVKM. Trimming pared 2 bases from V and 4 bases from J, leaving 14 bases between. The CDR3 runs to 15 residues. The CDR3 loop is CASSLIPGGITEAFF. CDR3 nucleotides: TGTGCCAGCAGTTTAATTCCAGGAGGAATCACTGAAGCTTTCTTT.

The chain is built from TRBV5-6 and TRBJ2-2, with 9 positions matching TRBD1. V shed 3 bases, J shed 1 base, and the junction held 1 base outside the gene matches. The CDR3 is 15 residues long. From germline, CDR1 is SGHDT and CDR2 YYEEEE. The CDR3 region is CASSWGQGNTGELFF. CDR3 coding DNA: TGTGCCAGCAGCTGGGGACAGGGGAACACCGGGGAGCTGTTTTTT. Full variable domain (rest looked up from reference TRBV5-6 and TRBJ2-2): DAGVTQSPTHLIKTRGQQVTLRCSPKSGHDTVSWYQQALGQGPQFIFQYYEEEERQRGNFPDRFSGHQFPNYSSELNVNALLLGDSALYLCASSWGQGNTGELFFGEGSRLTVL.

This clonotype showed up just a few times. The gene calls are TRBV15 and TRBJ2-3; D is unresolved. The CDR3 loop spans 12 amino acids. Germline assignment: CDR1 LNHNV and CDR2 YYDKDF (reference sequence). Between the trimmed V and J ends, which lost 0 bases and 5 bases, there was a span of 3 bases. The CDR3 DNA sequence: TGTGCCACCAGCAGAGATGGAGATACGCAGTATTTT. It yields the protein CATSRDGDTQYF.

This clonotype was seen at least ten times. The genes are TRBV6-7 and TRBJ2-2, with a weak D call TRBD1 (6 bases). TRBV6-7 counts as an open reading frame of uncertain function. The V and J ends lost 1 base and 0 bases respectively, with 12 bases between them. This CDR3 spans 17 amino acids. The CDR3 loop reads CASSYFTGTSNTGELFF. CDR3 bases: TGTGCCAGCAGTTACTTCACCGGGACATCGAACACCGGGGAGCTGTTTTTT.

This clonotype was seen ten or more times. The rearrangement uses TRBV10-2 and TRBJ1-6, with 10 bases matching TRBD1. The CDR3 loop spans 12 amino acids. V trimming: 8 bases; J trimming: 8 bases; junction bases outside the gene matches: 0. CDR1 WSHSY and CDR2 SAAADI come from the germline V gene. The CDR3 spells CASGTGDSPLHF. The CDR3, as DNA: TGCGCCAGCGGGACAGGGGATTCACCCCTCCACTTT.

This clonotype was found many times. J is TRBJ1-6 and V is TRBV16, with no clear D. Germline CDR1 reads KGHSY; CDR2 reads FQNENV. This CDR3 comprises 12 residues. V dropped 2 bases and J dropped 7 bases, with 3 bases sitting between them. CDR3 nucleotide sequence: TGTGCCAGCAGCCAAGGGAATTCACCCCTCCACTTT. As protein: CASSQGNSPLHF.